The 14 T cell receptor beta chains presented below share a single source sample, sequenced in a study of T cell repertoires in cytomegalovirus infection. Each CDR3 protein is one row after TCRdb ran MiXCR on the reads. The table records 200,000 or so distinct CDR3 sequences, around 20% of them present only once. The sequencing sample was made of PBMCs. The receptors originated from a human donor in good health (CMV status not recorded). Some clones in this sample may be carry-over from other donors' samples.

This clonotype was picked up a small number of times. One junction end does not reproduce the germline sequence, and a read error may be involved. The rearrangement uses TRBV29-1 and TRBJ2-5; 7 bases are shared with TRBD1. CDR1 is SQVTM, CDR2 ANQGSEA, per germline. This CDR3 contains 13 residues. CDR3 in DNA: TGCAGCGTTGAAGCTAGGATAAGACAGGGCCGACTCTTC. This gives the protein CSVEARIRQGRLF.

This chain's CDR3 is CASSPTGRSNQPQHF. DNA of the CDR3: TGTGCCAGCAGTCCGACAGGGAGGAGCAATCAGCCCCAGCATTTT. The chain links TRBV27 to TRBJ1-5, with TRBD1 matching 7 bases. The CDR3 runs 15 residues. The trim removed 5 bases at V and 1 base at J, leaving 5 bases unmatched. Germline CDR1 reads MNHEY; CDR2 reads SMNVEV (reference sequence).

Ten or more counts support this clonotype. J is TRBJ2-1 and V is TRBV24-1, with 13 bases matching TRBD2. CDR1 and CDR2 (germline): KGHDR, SFDVKD. V shed 7 bases, J shed 2 bases, and the junction held 19 bases outside the gene matches. This CDR3 comprises 21 residues. This CDR3 reads CATSLFLDWTSGSSAYNEQFF. In nucleotides, the CDR3 is TGTGCCACCAGCCTCTTCCTCGACTGGACTAGCGGGAGTTCTGCCTACAATGAGCAGTTCTTC.

This clonotype was detected only a few times. The chain couples TRBV6-2 or TRBV6-3 to TRBJ2-7; TRBD1 matches at 8 bases. J lost 6 bases, V lost 6 bases, and 13 bases had no gene match. The CDR3 spans 15 residues. Germline V CDR1 and CDR2: MNHEY, SVGEGT. The chain's CDR3 is CASRHDRGRTLEQYF. As DNA, the CDR3 is TGTGCCAGCAGACACGACAGGGGACGAACACTCGAGCAGTACTTC.

This clonotype has at least ten counts. V gene TRBV20-1 combines with J gene TRBJ2-2, with 13 bases aligning to TRBD2. The CDR3 is 15 amino acids. V lost 3 bases and J lost 7; bases outside the gene matches: 5. Germline V gene lookup returns CDR1 DFQATT and CDR2 SNEGSKA (reference sequence). The CDR3, as DNA: TGCAGTGCTAGTACTAGCGGGAGGGCCGACGGGGAGCTGTTTTTT. It yields the protein CSASTSGRADGELFF.

This clonotype was counted between two and nine times. The CDR3, as DNA: TGCAGCGTTGAAGTGTTAAACTATGGCTACACCTTC. Protein sequence: CSVEVLNYGYTF. This sequence joins TRBV29-1 and TRBJ1-2; D remains unclear. The germline V gene has CDR1 SQVTM and CDR2 ANQGSEA. The CDR3 length is 12 residues. Trimming took 1 base from V and 2 from J, leaving 5 bases between them.

In its sample, this clonotype was seen many times. The chain carries TRBV29-1 and TRBJ1-3; D gene uncertain. The V gene's germline CDR1 is SQVTM and CDR2 ANQGSEA. CDR3 size: 13 residues. V was shortened by 4 bases and J by 4 bases, with 11 bases between the two germline ends. CDR3 in DNA: TGCAGCGTTGCAGCGACGGCGGGAAACACCATATATTTT. Encoded protein: CSVAATAGNTIYF.

The chain is built from TRBV28 and TRBJ2-7; tentatively, D is TRBD2 (6 bases). Trimming shortened V by 3 bases and J by 1 base, and 13 bases separated the two germline ends. This CDR3 contains 15 residues. The germline V gene encodes CDR1 MDHEN and CDR2 SYDVKM. As DNA, the CDR3 is TGTGCCAGCAGTTTTCGCCCTAGCGAGTCCTACGAGCAGTACTTC. Its translation: CASSFRPSESYEQYF.

The rearrangement uses TRBV5-3 and TRBJ2-1, with 10 bases matching TRBD2. TRBV5-3 qualifies as an ORF whose function is uncertain. The CDR3 has 17 residues. V lost 8 bases, J lost 5 bases, and 16 bases stayed unmatched. The CDR3 reads CASSLGGAAGGDNEQFF. DNA of the CDR3: TGTGCCAGCAGCCTAGGGGGGGCAGCGGGAGGGGACAATGAGCAGTTCTTC.

This clonotype came up a few times. The chain has TRBV12-3 or TRBV12-4 and TRBJ2-7; D perhaps matches TRBD2 (6 bases). The CDR3 covers 14 residues. Trimming pared 5 bases from V and 7 bases from J, leaving 18 bases between. CDR3 DNA sequence: TGTGCCAGCAGTAGCGGTCTTAAGCGGGTGGAGCAGTACTTC. It yields the protein CASSSGLKRVEQYF.

The chain links TRBV7-6 to TRBJ2-7, with 7 bases aligning to TRBD1. Germline V gives CDR1 SGHVS, CDR2 FNYEAQ. The V gene end was trimmed by 5 bases and the J gene end by 2 bases; junction bases not matched to a gene: 12. The CDR3 length is 16 residues. The CDR3 protein is CASSPSRDRDAYEQYF. In DNA form, the CDR3 reads TGTGCCAGCAGCCCAAGCCGCGACAGGGATGCCTACGAGCAGTACTTC.

This clonotype was detected a few times. The V and J genes are TRBV5-4 and TRBJ2-1; 12 nucleotides match TRBD2. The germline V gene encodes CDR1 SGHNT and CDR2 YYREEE (reference sequence). V lost 4 bases to trimming and J lost 11 bases; unmatched junction nucleotides: 4. The CDR3 sequence is 13 residues long. The CDR3 coding sequence is TGTGCCAGCAGCGCGACTAGCGGGAGTAAGCAGTTCTTC. This codes for CASSATSGSKQFF.

The table lists this clonotype with a few counts. V and J are TRBV2 and TRBJ2-1; either TRBD1 or TRBD2 may fit D (6 bases each). V dropped 7 bases and J dropped 8 bases, with 18 bases sitting between them. The CDR3 is 14 residues long. Germline CDR1 reads SNHLY; CDR2 reads FYNNEI. The CDR3 spells CASMEGEHRYEQFF. The CDR3 DNA is TGTGCCAGCATGGAGGGGGAGCACCGTTATGAGCAGTTCTTC.

This clonotype appeared a few times. The V gene is TRBV28, the J gene TRBJ2-2; D is unresolved. This CDR3 contains 13 residues. Germline CDR1 is MDHEN and CDR2 is SYDVKM. V shed 6 bases and J shed 6 bases, with 11 bases lying between them. The CDR3 loop is CASRLAQAGELFF. The CDR3 DNA reads as TGTGCCAGCAGACTGGCCCAGGCCGGGGAGCTGTTTTTT.